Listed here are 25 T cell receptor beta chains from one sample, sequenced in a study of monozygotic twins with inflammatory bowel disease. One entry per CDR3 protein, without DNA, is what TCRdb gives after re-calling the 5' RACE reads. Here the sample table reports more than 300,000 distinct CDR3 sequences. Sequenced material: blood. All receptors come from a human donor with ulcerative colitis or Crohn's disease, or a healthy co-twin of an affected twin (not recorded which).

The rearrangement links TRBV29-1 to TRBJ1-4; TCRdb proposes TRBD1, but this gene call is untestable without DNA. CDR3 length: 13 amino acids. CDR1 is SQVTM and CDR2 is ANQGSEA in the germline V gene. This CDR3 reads CSVEQGQNEKLFF.

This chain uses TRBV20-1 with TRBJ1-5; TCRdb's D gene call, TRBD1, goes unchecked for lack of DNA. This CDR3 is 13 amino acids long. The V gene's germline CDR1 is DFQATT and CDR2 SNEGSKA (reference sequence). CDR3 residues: CSARGPGNQPQHF.

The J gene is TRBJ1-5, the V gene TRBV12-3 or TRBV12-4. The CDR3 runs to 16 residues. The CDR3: CASSFGIGMSNQPQHF.

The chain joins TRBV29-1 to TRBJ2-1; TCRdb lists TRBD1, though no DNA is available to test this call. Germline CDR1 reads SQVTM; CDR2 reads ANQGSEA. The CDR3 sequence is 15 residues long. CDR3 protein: CSAGGGAYTYNEQFF.

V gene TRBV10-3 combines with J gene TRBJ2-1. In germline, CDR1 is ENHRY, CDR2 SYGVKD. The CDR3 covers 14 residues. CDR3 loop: CAISVGGSYNEQFF.

CDR3 amino acids: CASSDAPPYEQYF. The V gene is TRBV25-1, the J gene TRBJ2-7. Germline CDR1 reads MGHDK; CDR2 reads SYGVNS. The CDR3 consists of 13 residues.

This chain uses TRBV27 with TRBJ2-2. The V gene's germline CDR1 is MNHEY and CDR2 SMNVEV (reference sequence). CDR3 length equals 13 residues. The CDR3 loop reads CASSLSGQGELFF.

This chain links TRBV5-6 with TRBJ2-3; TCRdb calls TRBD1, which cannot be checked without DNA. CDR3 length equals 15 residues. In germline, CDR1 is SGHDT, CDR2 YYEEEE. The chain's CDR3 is CASSVGTDFTDTQYF.

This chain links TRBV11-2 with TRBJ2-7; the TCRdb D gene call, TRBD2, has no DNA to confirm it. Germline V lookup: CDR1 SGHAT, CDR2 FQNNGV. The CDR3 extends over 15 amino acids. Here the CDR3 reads CASSLVKGPPYEQYF.

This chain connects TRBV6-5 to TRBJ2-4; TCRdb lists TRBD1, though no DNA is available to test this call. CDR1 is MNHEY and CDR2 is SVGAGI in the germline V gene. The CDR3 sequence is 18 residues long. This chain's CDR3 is CASSYSRDRVSGKNMQYF.

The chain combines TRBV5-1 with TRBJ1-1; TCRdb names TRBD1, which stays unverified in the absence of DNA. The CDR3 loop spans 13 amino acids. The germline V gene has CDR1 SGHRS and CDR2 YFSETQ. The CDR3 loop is CASSEDRVTEAFF.

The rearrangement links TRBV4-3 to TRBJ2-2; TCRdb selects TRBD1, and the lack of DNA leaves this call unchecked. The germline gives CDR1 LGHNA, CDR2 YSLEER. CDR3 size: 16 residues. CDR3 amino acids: CASSQEGTDDTGELFF.

The CDR3: CASSYLGQTLGYGYTF. The genes are TRBV7-2 and TRBJ1-2; TCRdb selects TRBD1, and the lack of DNA leaves this call unchecked. In germline, CDR1 is SGHTA, CDR2 FQGNSA. The CDR3 has 16 amino acids.

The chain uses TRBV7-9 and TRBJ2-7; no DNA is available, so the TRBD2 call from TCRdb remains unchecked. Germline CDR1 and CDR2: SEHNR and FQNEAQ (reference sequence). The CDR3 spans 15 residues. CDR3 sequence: CASSLTGGGLVEQYF.

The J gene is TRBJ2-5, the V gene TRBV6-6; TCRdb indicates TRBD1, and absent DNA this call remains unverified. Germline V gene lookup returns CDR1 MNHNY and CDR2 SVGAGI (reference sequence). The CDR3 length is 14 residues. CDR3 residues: CASRRGQYQETQYF.

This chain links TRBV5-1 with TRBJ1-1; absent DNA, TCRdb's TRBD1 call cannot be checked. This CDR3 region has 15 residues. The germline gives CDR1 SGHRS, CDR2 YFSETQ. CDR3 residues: CASSLKQGGDTEAFF.

This CDR3 reads CASSRTGANTQYF. V and J are TRBV7-7 and TRBJ2-3; there is no DNA to check the TCRdb D call of TRBD1. Germline-derived CDR1 and CDR2 are SSHAT and FNYEAQ (reference sequence). The CDR3 consists of 13 residues.

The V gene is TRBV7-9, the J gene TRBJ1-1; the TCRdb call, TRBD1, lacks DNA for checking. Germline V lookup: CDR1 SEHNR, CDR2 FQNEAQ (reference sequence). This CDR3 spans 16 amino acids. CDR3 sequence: CASSPRDWALNTEAFF.

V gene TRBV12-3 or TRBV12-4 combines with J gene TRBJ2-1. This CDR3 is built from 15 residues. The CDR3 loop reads CASSLRGSWDNEQFF.

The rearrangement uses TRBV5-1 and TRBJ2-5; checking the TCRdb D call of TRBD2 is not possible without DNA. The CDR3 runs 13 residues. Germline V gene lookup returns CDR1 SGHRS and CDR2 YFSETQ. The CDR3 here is CASRGGTQETQYF.

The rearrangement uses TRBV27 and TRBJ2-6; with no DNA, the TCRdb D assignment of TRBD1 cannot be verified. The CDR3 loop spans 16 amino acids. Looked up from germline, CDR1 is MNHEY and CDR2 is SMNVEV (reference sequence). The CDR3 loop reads CASSLFAGAGANVLTF. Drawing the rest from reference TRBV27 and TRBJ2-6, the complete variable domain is EAQVTQNPRYLITVTGKKLTVTCSQNMNHEYMSWYRQDPGLGLRQIYYSMNVEVTDKGDVPEGYKVSRKEKRNFPLILESPSPNQTSLYFCASSLFAGAGANVLTFGAGSRLTVL.

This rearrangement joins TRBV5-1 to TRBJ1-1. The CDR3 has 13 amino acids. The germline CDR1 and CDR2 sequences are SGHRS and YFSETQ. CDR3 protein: CASTLTLNTEAFF. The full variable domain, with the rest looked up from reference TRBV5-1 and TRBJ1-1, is KAGVTQTPRYLIKTRGQQVTLSCSPISGHRSVSWYQQTPGQGLQFLFEYFSETQRNKGNFPGRFSGRQFSNSRSEMNVSTLELGDSALYLCASTLTLNTEAFFGQGTRLTVV.

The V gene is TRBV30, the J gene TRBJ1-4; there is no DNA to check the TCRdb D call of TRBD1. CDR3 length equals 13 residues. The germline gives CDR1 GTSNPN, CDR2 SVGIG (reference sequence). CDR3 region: CASTGTGQEKLFF.

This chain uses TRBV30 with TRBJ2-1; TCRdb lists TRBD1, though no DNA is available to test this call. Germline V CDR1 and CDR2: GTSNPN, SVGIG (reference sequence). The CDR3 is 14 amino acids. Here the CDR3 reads CAWRGVVSYNEQFF. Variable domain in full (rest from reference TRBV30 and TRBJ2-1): SQTIHQWPATLVQPVGSPLSLECTVEGTSNPNLYWYRQAAGRGLQLLFYSVGIGQISSEVPQNLSASRPQDRQFILSSKKLLLSDSGFYLCAWRGVVSYNEQFFGPGTRLTVL.

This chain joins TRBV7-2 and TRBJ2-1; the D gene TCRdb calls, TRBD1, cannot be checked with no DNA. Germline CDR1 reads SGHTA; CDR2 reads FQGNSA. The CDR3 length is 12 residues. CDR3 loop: CASSTQGYEQFF.